These 10 T cell receptor beta chains were sequenced from one sample in a study of CD8+CD57+ T cells in acquired aplastic anemia. Previously, flow cytometry had revealed CD8+CD57+ cell expansion in the patients chosen for sequencing. TCR beta VDJ combinations and CDR3 sequences were profiled from genomic DNA. TCRdb independently ran MiXCR on the reads; one entry per CDR3 protein. The table has 200,000 to 300,000 distinct CDR3 sequences, around 45% seen once. Material: sorted CD4+, CD8+, or CD8+CD57+ T cells (not recorded which) from PBMCs. Receptors were obtained from a human donor with aplastic anemia.

The CDR3 is CASSRGGNDIKFF. CDR3 in DNA: TGCGCCAGCAGCAGGGGCGGTAACGACATTAAGTTCTTC. This chain connects TRBV5-1 to TRBJ2-1, with TRBD1 as a possible D gene (5 bases). Trimming shortened V by 4 bases and J by 14 bases, and 19 bases separated the two germline ends. CDR3 length: 13 residues. Germline V gene lookup returns CDR1 SGHRS and CDR2 YFSETQ.

This clonotype was seen a few times. This chain uses TRBV4-3 with TRBJ2-5; a possible D gene is TRBD1 (6 bases). Trimming removed 5 bases from V and 3 bases from J, with 16 bases in between. There are 15 residues in the CDR3. Germline loops: CDR1 LGHNA, CDR2 YSLEER. The chain's CDR3 is CASSSERNREETQYF. The CDR3 DNA reads TGCGCCAGCAGCTCTGAAAGAAACAGGGAAGAGACCCAGTACTTC.

This chain links TRBV24-1 with TRBJ2-7; D gene uncertain. The CDR3 totals 13 residues. CDR1 is KGHDR, CDR2 SFDVKD, per germline. V lost 7 bases and J lost 2, with 11 bases in between. The CDR3 nucleotides are TGTGCCACCAGCGGGCCGTCCCCCTACGAGCAGTACTTC. It translates to CATSGPSPYEQYF.

This clonotype was seen a few times. The rearrangement joins TRBV9 to TRBJ1-3; D gene unclear. Germline V lookup: CDR1 SGDLS, CDR2 YYNGEE. Trimming left V 1 base short and J 0 bases short, with 11 bases between. The CDR3 sequence is 16 residues long. The CDR3 reads CASSVSAVSSGNTIYF. The DNA of the CDR3 is TGTGCCAGCAGCGTATCCGCCGTCAGCTCTGGAAACACCATATATTTT. Combining the CDR3 with reference TRBV9 and TRBJ1-3 gives the whole variable domain DSGVTQTPKHLITATGQRVTLRCSPRSGDLSVYWYQQSLDQGLQFLIQYYNGEERAKGNILERFSAQQFPDLHSELNLSSLELGDSALYFCASSVSAVSSGNTIYFGEGSWLTVV.

This clonotype has just one count. This rearrangement joins TRBV6-1 to TRBJ1-5; D is ambiguous. The CDR3 contains 15 residues. Germline CDR1 and CDR2: MNHNS and SASEGT. Trimming pared 5 bases from V and 0 bases from J, leaving 11 bases between. The CDR3 here is CASSSYVYSNQPQHF. The CDR3 nucleotides are TGTGCCAGCAGTTCATACGTGTATAGCAATCAGCCCCAGCATTTT.

The chain has TRBV7-8 and TRBJ2-7; D perhaps matches TRBD1 (6 bases). The ends were cut back, 3 bases at V and 2 bases at J, with 14 bases in the middle. Germline CDR1 SGHVS, CDR2 FQNEAQ. The CDR3 loop spans 15 amino acids. The CDR3 coding sequence is TGTGCCAGCAGCTTTGTCCAGGGGCACCCCTACGAGCAGTACTTC. This encodes CASSFVQGHPYEQYF.

This sequence joins TRBV6-1 and TRBJ1-6; tentative D call: TRBD1 (6 bases). Trimming left V 5 bases short and J 9 bases short, with 23 bases between. Germline V gene sequence: CDR1 MNHNS, CDR2 SASEGT. This CDR3 has 17 amino acids. CDR3 region: CASSRGPGPPPISPLHF. DNA of the CDR3: TGTGCCAGCAGTCGGGGGCCGGGGCCCCCCCCAATTTCACCCCTCCACTTT.

The chain carries TRBV4-2 and TRBJ2-3; D gene unclear. Germline CDR1 LGHNA, CDR2 YNFKEQ. The CDR3 spans 13 residues. V was cut by 2 bases and J by 5 bases, with 8 bases left in between. The CDR3 spells CASSQPLEDTQYF. DNA for the CDR3: TGTGCCAGCAGCCAACCTCTAGAAGATACGCAGTATTTT.

This clonotype was seen at least ten times. The V call is TRBV7-9, the J call TRBJ2-7, with D hard to call. Germline V gene data show CDR1 as SEHNR and CDR2 as FQNEAQ (reference sequence). The CDR3 extends over 13 amino acids. V lost 1 base, J lost 1 base, and 5 bases lay in between. Here the CDR3 DNA reads TGTGCCAGCAGCTTAGAGGATTCCTACGAGCAGTACTTC. The encoded protein is CASSLEDSYEQYF.

This clonotype came up once. The genes are TRBV7-3 and TRBJ2-7, with TRBD1 identical over 8 bases. V shed 5 bases and J 7 bases; nucleotides not matched to a gene: 7. The CDR3 is 13 amino acids. Looked up from germline, CDR1 is SGHTA and CDR2 is FQGTGA. DNA for the CDR3: TGTGCCAGCAGCCGACAGGGGAGTCGGGAGCAGTACTTC. It specifies CASSRQGSREQYF.